This paragraph reports one T cell receptor (beta chain). Antigen: not known. This record belongs to a study of PD-1 blockade in classical Hodgkin lymphoma. Germline V gene sequence: CDR1 LGHNT, CDR2 FRNRAP. V lost 2 bases, J lost 4 bases, and 16 bases stayed unmatched. This CDR3 has 19 residues. As to time point: cycle 4 day 1 (C4D1), after more than five weeks of nivolumab. Each patient experienced a relapse that followed autologous stem cell transplantation, and brentuximab vedotin exposure varied. Thawed PBMCs yielded CD4+ T cells through magnetic negative selection. Study-wide points: Newly diagnosed patients and complete responders had comparable diversity at baseline. Exclusion removed patients who began nivolumab under 1 year after ASCT.

Clones were read by immunoSEQ multiplex PCR, and TCRdb kept only the in-frame ones, dropping some. The profile shows tens of thousands of clones, around 75% of them singletons. This chain links TRBV12-5 with TRBJ2-2, with 7 bases matching TRBD1. The specimen comprised CD4+ T cells from blood, sampled before the fourth cycle of nivolumab. The TCR was taken from a human donor with classical Hodgkin lymphoma. The CDR3 sequence: CASGLFLDRRFSATGELFF. In DNA, the CDR3 is TGTGCTAGTGGTTTGTTCCTGGACAGGCGCTTTTCCGCCACCGGGGAGCTGTTTTTT.